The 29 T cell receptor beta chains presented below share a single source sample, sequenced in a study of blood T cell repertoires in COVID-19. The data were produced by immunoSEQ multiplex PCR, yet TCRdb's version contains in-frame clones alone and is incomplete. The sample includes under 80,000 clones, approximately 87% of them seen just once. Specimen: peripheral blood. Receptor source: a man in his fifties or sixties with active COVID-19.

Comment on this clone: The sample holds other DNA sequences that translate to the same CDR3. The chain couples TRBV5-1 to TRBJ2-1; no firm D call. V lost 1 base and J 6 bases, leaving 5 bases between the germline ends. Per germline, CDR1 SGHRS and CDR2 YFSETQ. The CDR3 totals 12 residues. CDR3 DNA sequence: TGCGCCAGCAGCTTGCCCTCCAATGAGCAGTTCTTC. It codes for CASSLPSNEQFF. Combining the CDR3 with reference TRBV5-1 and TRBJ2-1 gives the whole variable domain KAGVTQTPRYLIKTRGQQVTLSCSPISGHRSVSWYQQTPGQGLQFLFEYFSETQRNKGNFPGRFSGRQFSNSRSEMNVSTLELGDSALYLCASSLPSNEQFFGPGTRLTVL.

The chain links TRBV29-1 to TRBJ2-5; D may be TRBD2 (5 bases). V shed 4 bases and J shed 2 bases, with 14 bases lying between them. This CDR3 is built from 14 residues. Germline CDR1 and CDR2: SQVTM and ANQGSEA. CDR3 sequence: CSVVGRGRQETQYF. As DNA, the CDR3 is TGCAGCGTTGTCGGCCGGGGAAGGCAAGAGACCCAGTACTTC.

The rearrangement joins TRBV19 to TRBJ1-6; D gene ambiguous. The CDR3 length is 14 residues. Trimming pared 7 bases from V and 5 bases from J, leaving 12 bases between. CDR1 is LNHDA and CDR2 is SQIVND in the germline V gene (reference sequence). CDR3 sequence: CASNQRVNNSPLHF. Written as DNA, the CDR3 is TGTGCCAGTAATCAGCGAGTGAATAATTCACCCCTCCACTTT.

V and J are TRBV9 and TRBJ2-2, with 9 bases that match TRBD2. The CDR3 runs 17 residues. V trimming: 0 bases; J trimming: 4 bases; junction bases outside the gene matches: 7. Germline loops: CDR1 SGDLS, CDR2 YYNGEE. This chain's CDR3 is CASSVVSLAGITGELFF. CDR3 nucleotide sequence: TGTGCCAGCAGCGTAGTATCGCTAGCGGGGATCACCGGGGAGCTGTTTTTT. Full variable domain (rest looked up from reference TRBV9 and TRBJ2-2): DSGVTQTPKHLITATGQRVTLRCSPRSGDLSVYWYQQSLDQGLQFLIQYYNGEERAKGNILERFSAQQFPDLHSELNLSSLELGDSALYFCASSVVSLAGITGELFFGEGSRLTVL.

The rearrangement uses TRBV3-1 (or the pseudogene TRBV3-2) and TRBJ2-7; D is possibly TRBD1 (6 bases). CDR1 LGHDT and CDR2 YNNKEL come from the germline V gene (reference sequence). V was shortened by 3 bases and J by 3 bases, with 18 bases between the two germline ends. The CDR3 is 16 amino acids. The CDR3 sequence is CASSHPLGRGFYEQYF. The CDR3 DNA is TGTGCCAGCAGCCACCCACTGGGCAGGGGCTTCTACGAGCAGTACTTC.

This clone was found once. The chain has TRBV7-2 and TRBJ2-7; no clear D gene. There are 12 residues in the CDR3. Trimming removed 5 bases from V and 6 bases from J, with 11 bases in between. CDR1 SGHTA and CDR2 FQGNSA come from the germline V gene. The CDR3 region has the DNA TGTGCCAGCAGCCCGCACGGTGGCGAGCAGTACTTC. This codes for CASSPHGGEQYF.

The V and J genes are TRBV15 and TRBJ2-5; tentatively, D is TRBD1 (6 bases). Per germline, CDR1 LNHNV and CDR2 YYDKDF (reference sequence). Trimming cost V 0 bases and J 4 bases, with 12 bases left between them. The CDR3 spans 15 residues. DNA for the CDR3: TGTGCCACCAGCAGAGATCCGGACAGTAGAGAGACCCAGTACTTC. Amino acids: CATSRDPDSRETQYF.

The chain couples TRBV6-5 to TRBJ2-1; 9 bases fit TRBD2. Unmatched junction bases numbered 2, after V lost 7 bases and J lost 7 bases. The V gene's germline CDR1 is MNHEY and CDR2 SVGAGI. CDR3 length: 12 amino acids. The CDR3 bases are TGTGCCAGCACGCGGGGGGGGAATGAGCAGTTCTTC. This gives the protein CASTRGGNEQFF.

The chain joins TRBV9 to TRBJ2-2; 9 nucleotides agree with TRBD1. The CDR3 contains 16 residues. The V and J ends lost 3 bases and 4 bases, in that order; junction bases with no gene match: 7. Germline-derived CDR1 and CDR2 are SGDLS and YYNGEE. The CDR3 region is CASSARTGVLTGELFF. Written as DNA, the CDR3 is TGTGCCAGCAGCGCCAGGACAGGGGTACTCACCGGGGAGCTGTTTTTT.

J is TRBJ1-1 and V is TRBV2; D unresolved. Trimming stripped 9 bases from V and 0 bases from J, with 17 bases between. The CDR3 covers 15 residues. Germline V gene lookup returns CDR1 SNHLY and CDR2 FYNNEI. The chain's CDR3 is CASRYLGSLNTEAFF. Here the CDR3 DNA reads TGTGCCAGTCGATACTTGGGGAGTCTGAACACTGAAGCTTTCTTT.

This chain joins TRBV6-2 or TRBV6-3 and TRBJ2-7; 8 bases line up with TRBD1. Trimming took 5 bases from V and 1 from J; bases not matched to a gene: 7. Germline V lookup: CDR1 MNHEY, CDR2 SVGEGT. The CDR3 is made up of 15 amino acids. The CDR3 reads CASSTSGTGSYEQYF. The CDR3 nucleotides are TGTGCCAGCAGTACCTCCGGGACAGGTTCCTACGAGCAGTACTTC.

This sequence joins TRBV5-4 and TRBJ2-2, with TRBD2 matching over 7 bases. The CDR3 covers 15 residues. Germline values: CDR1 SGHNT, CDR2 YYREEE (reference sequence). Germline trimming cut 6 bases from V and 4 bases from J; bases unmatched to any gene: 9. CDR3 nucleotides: TGTGCCAGCAACGTGGGAGGGCCGGGCACCGGGGAGCTGTTTTTT. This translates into CASNVGGPGTGELFF.

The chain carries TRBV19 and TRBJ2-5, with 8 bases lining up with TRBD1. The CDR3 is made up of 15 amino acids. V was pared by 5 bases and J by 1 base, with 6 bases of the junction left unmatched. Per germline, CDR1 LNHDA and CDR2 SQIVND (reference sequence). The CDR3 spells CASSATGGPQETQYF. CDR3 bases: TGTGCCAGTAGTGCAACAGGGGGTCCCCAAGAGACCCAGTACTTC.

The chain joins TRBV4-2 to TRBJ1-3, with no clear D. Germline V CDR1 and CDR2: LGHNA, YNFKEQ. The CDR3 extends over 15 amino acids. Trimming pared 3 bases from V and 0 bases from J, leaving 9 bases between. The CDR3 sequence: CASSQVRSSGNTIYF. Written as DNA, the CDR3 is TGTGCCAGCAGCCAGGTTAGGAGCTCTGGAAACACCATATATTTT.

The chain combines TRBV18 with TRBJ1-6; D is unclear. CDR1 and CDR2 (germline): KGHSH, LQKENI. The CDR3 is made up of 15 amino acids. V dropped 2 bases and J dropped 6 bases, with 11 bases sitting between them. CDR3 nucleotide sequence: TGTGCCAGCTCACCAATGCGCTCGCCTAATTCACCCCTCCACTTT. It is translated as CASSPMRSPNSPLHF. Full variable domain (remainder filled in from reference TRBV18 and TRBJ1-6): NAGVMQNPRHLVRRRGQEARLRCSPMKGHSHVYWYRQLPEEGLKFMVYLQKENIIDESGMPKERFSAEFPKEGPSILRIQQVVRGDSAAYFCASSPMRSPNSPLHFGNGTRLTVT.

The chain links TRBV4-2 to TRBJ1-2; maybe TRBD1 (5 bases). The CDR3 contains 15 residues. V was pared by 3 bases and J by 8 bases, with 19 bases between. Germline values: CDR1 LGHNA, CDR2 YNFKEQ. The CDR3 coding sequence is TGTGCCAGCAGCCACCCCTCCCTGGGGGGATCGGGCTACACCTTC. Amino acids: CASSHPSLGGSGYTF.

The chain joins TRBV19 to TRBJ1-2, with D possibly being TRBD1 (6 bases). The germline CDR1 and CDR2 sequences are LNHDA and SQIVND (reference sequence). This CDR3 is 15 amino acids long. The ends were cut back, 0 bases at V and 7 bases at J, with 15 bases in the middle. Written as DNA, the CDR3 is TGTGCCAGTAGTATAGATCGCACAGGGTTCGGTGGCTACACCTTC. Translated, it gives CASSIDRTGFGGYTF.

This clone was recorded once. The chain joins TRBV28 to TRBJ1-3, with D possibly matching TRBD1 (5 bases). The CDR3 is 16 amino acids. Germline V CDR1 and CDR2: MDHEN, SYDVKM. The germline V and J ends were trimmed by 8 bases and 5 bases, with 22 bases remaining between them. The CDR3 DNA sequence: TGTGCCAGCTCTTCGGCGGGGGGGGAGACCAGAAACACCATATATTTT. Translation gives CASSSAGGETRNTIYF.

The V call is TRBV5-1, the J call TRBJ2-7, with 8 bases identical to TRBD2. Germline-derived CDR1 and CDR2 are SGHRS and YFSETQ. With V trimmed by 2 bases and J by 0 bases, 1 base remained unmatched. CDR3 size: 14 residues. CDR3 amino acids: CASSFSGVSYEQYF. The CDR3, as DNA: TGCGCCAGCAGCTTTAGCGGGGTCTCCTACGAGCAGTACTTC.

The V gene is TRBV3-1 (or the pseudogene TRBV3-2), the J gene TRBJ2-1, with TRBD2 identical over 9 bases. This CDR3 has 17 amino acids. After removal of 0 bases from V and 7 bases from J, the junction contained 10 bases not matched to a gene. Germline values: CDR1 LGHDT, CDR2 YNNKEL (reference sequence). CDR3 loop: CASSQDLSSGRKNEQFF. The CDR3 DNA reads TGTGCCAGCAGCCAAGATTTGAGTAGCGGGAGAAAAAATGAGCAGTTCTTC.

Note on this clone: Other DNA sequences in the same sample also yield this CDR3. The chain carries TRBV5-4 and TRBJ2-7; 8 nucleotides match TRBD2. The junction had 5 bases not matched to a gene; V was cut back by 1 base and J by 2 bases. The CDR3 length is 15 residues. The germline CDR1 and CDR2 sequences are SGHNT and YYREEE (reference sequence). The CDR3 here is CASSLQSGRTYEQYF. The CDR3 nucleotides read TGTGCCAGCAGCTTGCAAAGCGGGAGAACCTACGAGCAGTACTTC.

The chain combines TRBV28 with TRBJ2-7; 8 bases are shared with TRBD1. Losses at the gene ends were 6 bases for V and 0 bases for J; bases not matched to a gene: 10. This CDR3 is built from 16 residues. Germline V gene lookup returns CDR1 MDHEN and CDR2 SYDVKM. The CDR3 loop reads CASRSSTGASSYEQYF. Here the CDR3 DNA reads TGTGCCAGCAGATCCTCGACAGGGGCTTCCTCCTACGAGCAGTACTTC.

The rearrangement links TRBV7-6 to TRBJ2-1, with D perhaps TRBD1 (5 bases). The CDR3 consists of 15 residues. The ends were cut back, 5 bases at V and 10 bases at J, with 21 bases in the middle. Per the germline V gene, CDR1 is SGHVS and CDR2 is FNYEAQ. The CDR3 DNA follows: TGTGCCAGCAGCCTGCGGACATTGGGTAGTAAGGAGCAGTTCTTC. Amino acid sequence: CASSLRTLGSKEQFF.

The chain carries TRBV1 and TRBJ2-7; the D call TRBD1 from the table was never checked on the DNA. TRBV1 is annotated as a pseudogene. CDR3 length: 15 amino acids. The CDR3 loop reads CTSSQVLGQGYEQYF. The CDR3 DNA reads TGCACCAGCAGCCAAGTGCTCGGACAGGGATACGAGCAGTACTTC.

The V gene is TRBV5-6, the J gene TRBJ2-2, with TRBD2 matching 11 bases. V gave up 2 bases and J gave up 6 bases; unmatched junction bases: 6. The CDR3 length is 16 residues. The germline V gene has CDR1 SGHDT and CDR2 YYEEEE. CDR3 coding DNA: TGTGCCAGCAGCTTTTCACTAGCGGGGGCGGCCGGGGAGCTGTTTTTT. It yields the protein CASSFSLAGAAGELFF.

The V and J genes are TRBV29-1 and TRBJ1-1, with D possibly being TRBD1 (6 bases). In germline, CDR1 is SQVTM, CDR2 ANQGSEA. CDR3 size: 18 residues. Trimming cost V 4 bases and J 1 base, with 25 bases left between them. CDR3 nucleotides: TGCAGCGTTGCCCTACAGAGGGGGTATGGTCGTGGGAACACTGAAGCTTTCTTT. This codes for CSVALQRGYGRGNTEAFF.

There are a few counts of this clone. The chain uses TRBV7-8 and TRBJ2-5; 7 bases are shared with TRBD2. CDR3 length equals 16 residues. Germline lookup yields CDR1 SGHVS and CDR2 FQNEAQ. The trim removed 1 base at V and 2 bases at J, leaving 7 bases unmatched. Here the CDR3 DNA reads TGTGCCAGCAGCTTAGTTTTGGGACTAACGCAAGAGACCCAGTACTTC. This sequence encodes CASSLVLGLTQETQYF.

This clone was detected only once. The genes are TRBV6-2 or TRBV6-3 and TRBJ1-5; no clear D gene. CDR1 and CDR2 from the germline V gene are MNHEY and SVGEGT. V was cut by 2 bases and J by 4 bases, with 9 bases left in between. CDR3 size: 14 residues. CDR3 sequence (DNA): TGTGCCAGCAGTTACCCTACGGGAAATCAGCCCCAGCATTTT. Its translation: CASSYPTGNQPQHF.

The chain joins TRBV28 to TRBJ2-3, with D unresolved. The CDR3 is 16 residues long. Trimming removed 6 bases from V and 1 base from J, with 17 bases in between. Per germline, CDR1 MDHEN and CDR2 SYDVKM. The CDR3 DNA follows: TGTGCCAGCAGCCGTCCCTTGAAAGGAGGCACAGATACGCAGTATTTT. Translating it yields CASSRPLKGGTDTQYF.